Detailed here is one TCR beta chain. J was trimmed by 2 bases and V by 11 bases; bases with no gene match: 10. CDR1 is SNHLY and CDR2 is FYNNEI in the germline V gene. CDR3 length: 15 amino acids. The entry originates in a study of cytomegalovirus exposure and HLA in healthy donors. Primers included in the PCR were 60 Vbeta and 13 Jbeta primers. Data came from immunoSEQ multiplex PCR; TCRdb stores just in-frame clones and leaves some out. This sample yields 65,000 or so clones, of which 70% to 80% are seen a single time; 2.5% to 3.5% belongs to the top ten. What was sequenced was PBMCs. This receptor was identified in a girl aged 10 to 17 in good health and CMV-seropositive. The chain combines TRBV2 with TRBJ1-5; 9 positions agree with TRBD1. The CDR3 sequence is CAGGTGSLGNQPQHF. As DNA, the CDR3 is TGTGCCGGGGGGACAGGGAGCTTGGGCAATCAGCCCCAGCATTTT.